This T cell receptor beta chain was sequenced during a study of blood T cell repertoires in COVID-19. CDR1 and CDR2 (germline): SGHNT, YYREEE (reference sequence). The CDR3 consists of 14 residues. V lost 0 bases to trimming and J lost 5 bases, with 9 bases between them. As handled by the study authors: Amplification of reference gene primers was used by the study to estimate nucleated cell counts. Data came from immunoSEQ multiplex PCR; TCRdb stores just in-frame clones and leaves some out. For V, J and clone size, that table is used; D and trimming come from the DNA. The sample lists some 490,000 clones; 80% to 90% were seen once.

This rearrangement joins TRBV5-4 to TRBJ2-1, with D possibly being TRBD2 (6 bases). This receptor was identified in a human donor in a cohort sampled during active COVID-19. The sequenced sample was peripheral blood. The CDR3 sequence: CASSLGGLHNEQFF. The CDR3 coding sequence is TGTGCCAGCAGCTTGGGGGGACTTCACAATGAGCAGTTCTTC.